One and the same sample provided the 14 T cell receptor beta chains below, sequenced in a study of blood T cell repertoires in COVID-19. Sequenced by immunoSEQ multiplex PCR; TCRdb stores in-frame clones only, minus some. This sample carries approximately 100,000 clones, roughly 84% of them seen once, and the ten largest clones take less than 2.5%. The sample consisted of peripheral blood. The receptors stem from a human donor in a cohort sampled during active COVID-19.

This clone was found many times. The chain links TRBV19 to TRBJ1-2, with D perhaps TRBD1 (5 bases). CDR3 size: 14 residues. From germline, CDR1 is LNHDA and CDR2 SQIVND (reference sequence). V shed 10 bases and J shed 5 bases, with 20 bases lying between them. CDR3 loop: CATSTVGGFYGYTF. The CDR3 DNA reads as TGTGCCACCTCAACGGTGGGGGGGTTTTATGGCTACACCTTC. The whole variable domain, remainder taken from reference TRBV19 and TRBJ1-2, is DGGITQSPKYLFRKEGQNVTLSCEQNLNHDAMYWYRQDPGQGLRLIYYSQIVNDFQKGDIAEGYSVSREKKESFPLTVTSAQKNPTAFYLCATSTVGGFYGYTFGSGTRLTVV.

This chain uses TRBV28 with TRBJ2-2, with D tentatively TRBD1 (6 bases). This CDR3 comprises 13 residues. CDR1 is MDHEN and CDR2 is SYDVKM in the germline V gene. V shed 6 bases and J shed 1 base, with 6 bases lying between them. CDR3 sequence: CASRGQNTGELFF. The DNA of the CDR3 is TGTGCCAGCAGGGGACAGAACACCGGGGAGCTGTTTTTT. Drawing the rest from reference TRBV28 and TRBJ2-2, the complete variable domain is DVKVTQSSRYLVKRTGEKVFLECVQDMDHENMFWYRQDPGLGLRLIYFSYDVKMKEKGDIPEGYSVSREKKERFSLILESASTNQTSMYLCASRGQNTGELFFGEGSRLTVL.

This sequence joins TRBV14 and TRBJ2-7, with TRBD2 as a possible D gene (5 bases). Trimming left V 3 bases short and J 6 bases short, with 15 bases between. The CDR3 spans 14 residues. Germline CDR1 reads SGHDN; CDR2 reads FVKESK. CDR3 protein: CASSHKVTSGEQYF. The CDR3 nucleotides are TGTGCCAGCAGCCACAAGGTAACTAGTGGCGAGCAGTACTTC.

The V and J genes are TRBV28 and TRBJ1-2; D not certain. Trimming left V 7 bases short and J 5 bases short, with 14 bases between. This CDR3 region has 13 residues. Germline V gives CDR1 MDHEN, CDR2 SYDVKM. CDR3 sequence (DNA): TGTGCCAGCACCCTCTCGGCGACTTATGGCTACACCTTC. Amino acids: CASTLSATYGYTF.

The gene calls are TRBV9 and TRBJ2-3; 12 bases agree with TRBD2. Germline CDR1 and CDR2: SGDLS and YYNGEE. The CDR3 runs to 16 residues. The ends lost 1 base at V and 5 bases at J; junction bases unmatched: 5. In DNA, the CDR3 is TGTGCCAGCAGCGTATCCCTAGCGGGGGGGCTAGATACGCAGTATTTT. Encoded protein: CASSVSLAGGLDTQYF.

This clone has a handful of counts. The chain is built from TRBV10-3 and TRBJ1-6; D gene ambiguous. The ends were cut back, 10 bases at V and 7 bases at J, with 17 bases in the middle. Germline lookup yields CDR1 ENHRY and CDR2 SYGVKD. The CDR3 has 14 amino acids. The CDR3 is CATKPGPGNSPLHF. In nucleotides, the CDR3 is TGTGCCACCAAGCCAGGACCGGGGAATTCACCCCTCCACTTT.

Only a few counts were recorded for this clone. The chain carries TRBV29-1 and TRBJ2-3; TRBD1 aligns across 12 bases. This CDR3 has 13 amino acids. Germline V gene sequence: CDR1 SQVTM, CDR2 ANQGSEA. V dropped 4 bases and J dropped 9; count of bases not matched to a gene: 5. Here the CDR3 reads CSVGGQGAITQYF. The CDR3 coding sequence is TGCAGCGTTGGGGGACAGGGGGCTATCACGCAGTATTTT.

The rearrangement joins TRBV5-1 to TRBJ1-2; the match to TRBD1 covers 7 bases. V was pared by 4 bases and J by 0 bases, with 15 bases of the junction left unmatched. This CDR3 spans 18 amino acids. Germline V gene data show CDR1 as SGHRS and CDR2 as YFSETQ. The CDR3 here is CASSAGQANMLPNYGYTF. In DNA, the CDR3 is TGCGCCAGCAGCGCTGGACAGGCTAATATGCTACCTAACTATGGCTACACCTTC.

This chain links TRBV16 with TRBJ2-7; 7 nucleotides agree with TRBD2. The CDR3 consists of 14 residues. Germline V gives CDR1 KGHSY, CDR2 FQNENV. V shed 1 base and J 3 bases; nucleotides not matched to a gene: 3. For the CDR3, the DNA is TGTGCCAGCAGCCAATACCCTAGCGGCTACGAGCAGTACTTC. It translates to CASSQYPSGYEQYF.

The chain is built from TRBV18 and TRBJ1-2, with D perhaps TRBD1 (6 bases). CDR1 is KGHSH and CDR2 is LQKENI in the germline V gene. This CDR3 comprises 13 residues. V lost 3 bases to trimming and J lost 8 bases, with 13 bases between them. This chain's CDR3 is CASSPDRNSGYTF. CDR3 nucleotide sequence: TGTGCCAGCTCACCCGACAGGAATTCAGGCTACACCTTC.

This rearrangement joins TRBV27 to TRBJ1-1; D gene ambiguous. V lost 5 bases and J lost 1, with 8 bases in between. Germline V gene sequence: CDR1 MNHEY, CDR2 SMNVEV (reference sequence). CDR3 size: 13 residues. CDR3 loop: CASSPRQNTEAFF. As DNA, the CDR3 is TGTGCCAGCAGTCCACGACAGAACACTGAAGCTTTCTTT.

The chain recombines TRBV2 with TRBJ2-3; 8 bases map to TRBD2. From germline, CDR1 is SNHLY and CDR2 FYNNEI. The V and J ends lost 0 bases and 15 bases, in that order; junction bases with no gene match: 5. The CDR3 is 12 amino acids. The DNA of the CDR3 is TGTGCCAGCAGTGAAGCAGGGACTAGTTCATATTTT. Residues: CASSEAGTSSYF.

In DNA, the CDR3 is TGTGCCGCCTCGAAACGGGAGGGTGCCAAAAACATTCAGTACTTC. Translated, it gives CAASKREGAKNIQYF. The gene calls are TRBV18 and TRBJ2-4; TRBD2 agrees at 8 bases. CDR1 and CDR2 from the germline V gene are KGHSH and LQKENI. The CDR3 has 15 amino acids. The V segment lost 11 bases and the J segment 1 base; nucleotides outside the gene matches: 10.

The V and J genes are TRBV11-3 and TRBJ2-5, with D possibly matching TRBD2 (6 bases). Trimming stripped 3 bases from V and 1 base from J, with 21 bases between. From germline, CDR1 is SGHNT and CDR2 YENEEA. The length of the CDR3 is 18 residues. The CDR3 loop reads CASSFLPSPEGSQETQYF. CDR3 in DNA: TGTGCCAGCAGCTTTCTACCATCCCCGGAGGGAAGCCAAGAGACCCAGTACTTC.